The present T cell receptor (beta chain) was sequenced within a study of radiation and T cells in renal cell carcinoma. Using immunoSEQ multiplex PCR, the repertoire was profiled, and TCRdb retains in-frame clones only, with some absent. The sample consists of some 70,000 clones, 82% of them appearing once. Indicated time point: blood 2 weeks post-SBRT. The treatment here: 15 Gy SBRT to primary tumor, nephrectomy 4 weeks later. Trimming removed 0 bases from V and 5 bases from J; junction bases left unmatched: 12. Germline CDR1 reads PRHDT; CDR2 reads FYEKMQ (reference sequence). The CDR3 has 17 amino acids.

J is TRBJ2-5 and V is TRBV13; 7 bases fit TRBD2. The sample here was blood, taken from a patient whose treatment included radiotherapy and nephrectomy. The receptor's source is a man in his 60s with renal cell carcinoma. The CDR3 coding sequence is TGTGCCAGCAGCTTAGGTACGAGGCGGGAGATGGGGGAGACCCAGTACTTC. It is translated as CASSLGTRREMGETQYF.